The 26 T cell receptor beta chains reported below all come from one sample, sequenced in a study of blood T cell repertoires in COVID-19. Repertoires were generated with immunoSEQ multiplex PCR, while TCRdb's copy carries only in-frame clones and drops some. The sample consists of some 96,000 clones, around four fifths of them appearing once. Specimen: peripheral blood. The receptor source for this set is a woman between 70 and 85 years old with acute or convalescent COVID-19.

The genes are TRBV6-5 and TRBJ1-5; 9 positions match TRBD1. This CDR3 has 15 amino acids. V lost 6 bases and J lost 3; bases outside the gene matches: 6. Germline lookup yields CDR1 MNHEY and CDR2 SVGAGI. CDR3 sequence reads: CASSQDRGNNQPQHF. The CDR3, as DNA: TGTGCCAGCAGCCAAGACAGGGGGAACAATCAGCCCCAGCATTTT.

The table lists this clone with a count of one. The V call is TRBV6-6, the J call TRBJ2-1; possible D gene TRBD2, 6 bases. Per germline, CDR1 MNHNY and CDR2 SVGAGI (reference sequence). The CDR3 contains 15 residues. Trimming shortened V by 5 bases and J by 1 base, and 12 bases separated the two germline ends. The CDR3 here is CASSRGVISYNEQFF. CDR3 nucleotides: TGTGCCAGCAGTCGCGGGGTCATATCCTACAATGAGCAGTTCTTC.

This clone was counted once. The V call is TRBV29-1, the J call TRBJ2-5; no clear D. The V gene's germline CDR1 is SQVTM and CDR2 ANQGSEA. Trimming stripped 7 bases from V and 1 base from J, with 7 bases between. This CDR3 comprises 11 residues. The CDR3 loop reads CSAGPQETQYF. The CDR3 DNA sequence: TGCAGCGCTGGGCCCCAAGAGACCCAGTACTTC.

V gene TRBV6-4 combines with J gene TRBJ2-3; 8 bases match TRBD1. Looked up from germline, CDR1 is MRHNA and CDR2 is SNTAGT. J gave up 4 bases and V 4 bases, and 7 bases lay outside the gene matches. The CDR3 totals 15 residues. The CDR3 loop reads CASSGTGNPPDTQYF. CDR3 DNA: TGTGCCAGCAGTGGGACAGGGAACCCCCCAGATACGCAGTATTTT.

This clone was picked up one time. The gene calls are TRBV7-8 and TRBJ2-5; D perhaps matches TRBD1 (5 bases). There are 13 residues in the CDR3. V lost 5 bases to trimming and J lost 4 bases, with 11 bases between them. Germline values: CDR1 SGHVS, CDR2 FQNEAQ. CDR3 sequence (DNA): TGTGCCAGCAGCCTAGGGGCATCAGAGACCCAGTACTTC. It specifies CASSLGASETQYF. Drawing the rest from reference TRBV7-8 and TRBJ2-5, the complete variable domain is GAGVSQSPRYKVAKRGQDVALRCDPISGHVSLFWYQQALGQGPEFLTYFQNEAQLDKSGLPSDRFFAERPEGSVSTLKIQRTQQEDSAVYLCASSLGASETQYFGPGTRLLVL.

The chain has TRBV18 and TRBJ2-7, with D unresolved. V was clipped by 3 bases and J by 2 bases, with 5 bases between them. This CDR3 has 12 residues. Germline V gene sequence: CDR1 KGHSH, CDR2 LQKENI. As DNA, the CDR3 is TGTGCCAGCTCACCGAGCCCCTACGAGCAGTACTTC. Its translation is CASSPSPYEQYF.

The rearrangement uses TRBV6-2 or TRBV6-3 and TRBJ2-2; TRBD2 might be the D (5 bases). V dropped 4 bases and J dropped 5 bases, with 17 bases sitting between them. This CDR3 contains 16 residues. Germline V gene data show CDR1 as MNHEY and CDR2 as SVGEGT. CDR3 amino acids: CASSFLRGEKTGELFF. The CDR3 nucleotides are TGTGCCAGCAGTTTTCTCCGGGGTGAGAAAACCGGGGAGCTGTTTTTT.

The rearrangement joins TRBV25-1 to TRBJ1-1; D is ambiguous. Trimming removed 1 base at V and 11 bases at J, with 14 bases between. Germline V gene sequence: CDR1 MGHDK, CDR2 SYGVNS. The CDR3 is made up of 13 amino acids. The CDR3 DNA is TGTGCCAGCAGTGAATTAGGAGTATTTGCGGCTTTCTTT. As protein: CASSELGVFAAFF. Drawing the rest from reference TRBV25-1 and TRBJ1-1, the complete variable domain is EADIYQTPRYLVIGTGKKITLECSQTMGHDKMYWYQQDPGMELHLIHYSYGVNSTEKGDLSSESTVSRIRTEHFPLTLESARPSHTSQYLCASSELGVFAAFFGQGTRLTVV.

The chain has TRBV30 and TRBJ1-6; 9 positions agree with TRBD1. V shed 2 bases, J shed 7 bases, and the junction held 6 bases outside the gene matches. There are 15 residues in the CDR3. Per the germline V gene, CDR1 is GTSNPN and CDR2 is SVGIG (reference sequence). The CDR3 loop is CAWSRGQGGNSPLHF. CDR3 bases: TGTGCCTGGAGTAGGGGACAGGGTGGCAATTCACCCCTCCACTTT.

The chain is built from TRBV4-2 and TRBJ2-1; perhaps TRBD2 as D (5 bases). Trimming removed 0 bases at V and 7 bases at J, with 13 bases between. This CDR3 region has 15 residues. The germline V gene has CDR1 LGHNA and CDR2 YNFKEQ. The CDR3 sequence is CASSQEGGRRNEQFF. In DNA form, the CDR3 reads TGTGCCAGCAGCCAAGAAGGTGGCAGGAGGAATGAGCAGTTCTTC.

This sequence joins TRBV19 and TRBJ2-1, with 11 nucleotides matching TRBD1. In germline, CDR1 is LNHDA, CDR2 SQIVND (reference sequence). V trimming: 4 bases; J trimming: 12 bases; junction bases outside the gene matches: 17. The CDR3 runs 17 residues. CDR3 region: CASSTQYWTGGPLGQFF. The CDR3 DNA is TGTGCCAGTAGTACACAGTATTGGACAGGGGGCCCACTAGGGCAGTTCTTC.

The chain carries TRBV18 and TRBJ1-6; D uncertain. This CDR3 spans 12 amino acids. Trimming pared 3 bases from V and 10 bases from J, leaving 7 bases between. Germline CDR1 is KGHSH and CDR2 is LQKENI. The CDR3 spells CASSPSGSPLHF. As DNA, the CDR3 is TGTGCCAGCTCACCGTCGGGGTCACCCCTCCACTTT.

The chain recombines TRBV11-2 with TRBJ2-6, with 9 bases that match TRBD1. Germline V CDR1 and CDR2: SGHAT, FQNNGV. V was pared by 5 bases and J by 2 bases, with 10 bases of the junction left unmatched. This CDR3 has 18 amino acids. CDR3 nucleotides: TGTGCCAGCAGCCTGTGGGGGACAGGGAAGCCTGGGGCCAACGTCCTGACTTTC. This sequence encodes CASSLWGTGKPGANVLTF.

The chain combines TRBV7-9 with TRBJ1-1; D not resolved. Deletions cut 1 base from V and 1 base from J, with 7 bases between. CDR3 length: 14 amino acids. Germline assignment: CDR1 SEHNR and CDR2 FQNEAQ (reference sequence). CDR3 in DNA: TGTGCCAGCAGCTTAGGGGCAGCGAACACTGAAGCTTTCTTT. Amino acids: CASSLGAANTEAFF. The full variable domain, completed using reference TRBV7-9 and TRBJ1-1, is DTGVSQNPRHKITKRGQNVTFRCDPISEHNRLYWYRQTLGQGPEFLTYFQNEAQLEKSRLLSDRFSAERPKGSFSTLEIQRTEQGDSAMYLCASSLGAANTEAFFGQGTRLTVV.

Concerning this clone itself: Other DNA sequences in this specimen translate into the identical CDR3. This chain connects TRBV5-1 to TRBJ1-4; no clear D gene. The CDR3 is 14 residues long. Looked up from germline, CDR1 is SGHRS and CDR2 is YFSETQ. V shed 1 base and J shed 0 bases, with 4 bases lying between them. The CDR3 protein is CASSLTATNEKLFF. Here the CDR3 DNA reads TGCGCCAGCAGCTTGACAGCAACTAATGAAAAACTGTTTTTT.

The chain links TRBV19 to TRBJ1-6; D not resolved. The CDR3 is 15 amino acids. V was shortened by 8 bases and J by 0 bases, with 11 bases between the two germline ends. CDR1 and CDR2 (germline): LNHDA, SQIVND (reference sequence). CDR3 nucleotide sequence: TGTGCCAGTGGGCGGGAGAGCTCCTATAATTCACCCCTCCACTTT. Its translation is CASGRESSYNSPLHF.

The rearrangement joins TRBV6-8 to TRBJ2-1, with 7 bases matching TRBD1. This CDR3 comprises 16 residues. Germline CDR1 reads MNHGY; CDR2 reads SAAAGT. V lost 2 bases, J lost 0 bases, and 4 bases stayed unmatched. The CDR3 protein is CASSYPQGDSYNEQFF. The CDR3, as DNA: TGTGCCAGCAGTTACCCCCAGGGGGACTCCTACAATGAGCAGTTCTTC.

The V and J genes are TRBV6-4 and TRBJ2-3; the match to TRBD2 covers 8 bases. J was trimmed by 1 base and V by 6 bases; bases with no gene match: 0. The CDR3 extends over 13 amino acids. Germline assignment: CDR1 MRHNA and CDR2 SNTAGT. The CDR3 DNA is TGTGCCAGCAGGCGGGGGGGCACAGATACGCAGTATTTT. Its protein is CASRRGGTDTQYF.

CDR3 amino acids: CASSQGGAGELFF. CDR3 DNA: TGTGCCAGCAGTCAAGGGGGTGCCGGGGAGCTGTTTTTT. This sequence joins TRBV12-3 or TRBV12-4 and TRBJ2-2; tentatively, D is TRBD1 (6 bases). With 5 bases removed from V and 6 bases from J, the gap between germline ends came to 10 bases. CDR3 size: 13 residues.

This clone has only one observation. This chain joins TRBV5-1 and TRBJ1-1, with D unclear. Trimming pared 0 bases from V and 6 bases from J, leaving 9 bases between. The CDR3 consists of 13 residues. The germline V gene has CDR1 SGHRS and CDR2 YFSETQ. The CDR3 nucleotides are TGCGCCAGCAGCTTGGTTTCCAGGTCTGAAGCTTTCTTT. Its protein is CASSLVSRSEAFF.

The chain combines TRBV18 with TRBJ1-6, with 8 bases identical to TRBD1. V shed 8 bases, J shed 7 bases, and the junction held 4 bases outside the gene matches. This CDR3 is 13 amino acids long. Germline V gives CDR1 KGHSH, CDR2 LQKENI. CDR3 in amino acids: CASTTGDNSPLHF. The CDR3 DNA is TGTGCCAGCACGACAGGGGACAATTCACCCCTCCACTTT.

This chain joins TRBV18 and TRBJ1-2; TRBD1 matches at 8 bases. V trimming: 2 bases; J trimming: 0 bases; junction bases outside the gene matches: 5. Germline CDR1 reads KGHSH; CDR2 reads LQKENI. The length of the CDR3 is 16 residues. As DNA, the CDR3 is TGTGCCAGCTCACCAGACAGGGGAAGGTCTAACTATGGCTACACCTTC. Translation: CASSPDRGRSNYGYTF. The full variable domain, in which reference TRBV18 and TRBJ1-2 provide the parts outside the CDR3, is NAGVMQNPRHLVRRRGQEARLRCSPMKGHSHVYWYRQLPEEGLKFMVYLQKENIIDESGMPKERFSAEFPKEGPSILRIQQVVRGDSAAYFCASSPDRGRSNYGYTFGSGTRLTVV.

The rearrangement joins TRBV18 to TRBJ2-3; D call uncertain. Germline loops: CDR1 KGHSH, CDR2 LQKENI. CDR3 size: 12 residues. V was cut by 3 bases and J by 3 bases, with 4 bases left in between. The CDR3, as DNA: TGTGCCAGCTCACCCCGGACAGATACGCAGTATTTT. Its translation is CASSPRTDTQYF.

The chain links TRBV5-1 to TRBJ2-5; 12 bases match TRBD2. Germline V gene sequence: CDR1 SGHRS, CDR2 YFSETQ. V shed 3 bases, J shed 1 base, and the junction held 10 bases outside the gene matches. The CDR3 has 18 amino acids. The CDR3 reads CASSSGTSGRSGQETQYF. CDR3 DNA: TGCGCCAGCAGCTCCGGGACTAGCGGGCGCTCCGGCCAAGAGACCCAGTACTTC.

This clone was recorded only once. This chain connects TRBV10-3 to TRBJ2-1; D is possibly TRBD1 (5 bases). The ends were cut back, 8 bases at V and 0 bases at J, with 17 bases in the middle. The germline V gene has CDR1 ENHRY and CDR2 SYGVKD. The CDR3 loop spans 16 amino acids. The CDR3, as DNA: TGTGCCATCCAGACAGCCTCAATAGACTCCTACAATGAGCAGTTCTTC. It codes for CAIQTASIDSYNEQFF.

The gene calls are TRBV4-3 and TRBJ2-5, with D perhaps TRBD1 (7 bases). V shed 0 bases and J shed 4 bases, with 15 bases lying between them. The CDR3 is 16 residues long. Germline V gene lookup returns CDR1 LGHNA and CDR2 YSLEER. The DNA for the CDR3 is TGCGCCAGCAGCCAAGATCCCCAGGGGGGATCAGAGACCCAGTACTTC. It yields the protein CASSQDPQGGSETQYF.